This T cell receptor (beta chain) was found in a study of cytomegalovirus exposure and HLA in healthy donors. The V gene's germline CDR1 is SQVTM and CDR2 ANQGSEA. The CDR3 extends over 14 amino acids. J gave up 7 bases and V 4 bases, and 7 bases lay outside the gene matches. The study's findings and limits: What a later analysis reportedly showed was that an Asian-associated ancestry cluster had fewer N-insertions than the approximately 700-donor mean. Rates of TCR association differed by HLA locus in a later analysis, with DRB1 highest and HLA-C lowest. Rare sequences made up most TCRs, while some public TCRs were found in many donors.

This clone came up a few times. What it binds is unknown. This PCR relied on a set of 60 Vbeta primers and 13 Jbeta primers. Authors' processing steps: As a later analysis found, there were 70 million to 90 million unique TCR beta chains, of which 8.5 million to 14 million were shared. TCRdb's table, derived via immunoSEQ multiplex PCR, lists solely in-frame clones and lacks some. V and J calls and clone size are given by that table; D and trimming were obtained from the DNA. The table has fewer than 200,000 clones, about 83% seen once; the top ten hold about 0.85%. This receptor was identified in a woman aged 30 to 39 in good health and CMV-seronegative. The V gene is TRBV29-1, the J gene TRBJ1-4; 9 bases are shared with TRBD1. The sample was PBMCs. CDR3 in amino acids: CSVAPTGGREKLFF. The CDR3 bases are TGCAGCGTTGCGCCGACAGGGGGACGTGAAAAACTGTTTTTT.